A single sample is the source of the 3 T cell receptor beta chains below, sequenced in a study of metastatic and nonmetastatic thyroid tumors. Patients were all untreated before their thyroid surgery. TCRdb re-called clones via MiXCR from the PCR reads. Of over 25,000 clones listed, less than 20% are singletons. The sequenced sample consisted of blood. These receptors all come from a female donor with papillary thyroid cancer or a benign thyroid nodule (not recorded which). Some clones in this sample may be carry-over from other donors' samples.

This clone was detected ten times or more. The chain couples TRBV24-1 to TRBJ2-2, with TRBD2 identical over 8 bases. CDR1 is KGHDR and CDR2 is SFDVKD in the germline V gene. The CDR3 consists of 16 residues. Trimming cost V 4 bases and J 1 base; bases outside gene matches: 4. The CDR3 spells CATSDPLAENTGELFF. CDR3 nucleotide sequence: TGTGCCACCAGTGACCCACTAGCGGAGAACACCGGGGAGCTGTTTTTT.

This clone has ten or more counts. The V and J genes are TRBV28 and TRBJ1-2; D possibly corresponds to TRBD1 (5 bases). CDR3 size: 15 residues. V was clipped by 5 bases and J by 0 bases, with 13 bases between them. In germline, CDR1 is MDHEN, CDR2 SYDVKM. CDR3 sequence: CASSLGVSPNYGYTF. CDR3 nucleotides: TGTGCCAGCAGTCTAGGGGTCAGTCCTAACTATGGCTACACCTTC.

A few counts support this clone. This sequence joins TRBV12-3 or TRBV12-4 and TRBJ2-7; 8 nucleotides line up with TRBD1. The CDR3 covers 14 residues. Germline trimming cut 5 bases from V and 4 bases from J; bases unmatched to any gene: 7. The CDR3 is CASSPDRGAYEQYF. The CDR3 DNA reads TGTGCCAGCAGTCCCGACAGGGGTGCTTACGAGCAGTACTTC.